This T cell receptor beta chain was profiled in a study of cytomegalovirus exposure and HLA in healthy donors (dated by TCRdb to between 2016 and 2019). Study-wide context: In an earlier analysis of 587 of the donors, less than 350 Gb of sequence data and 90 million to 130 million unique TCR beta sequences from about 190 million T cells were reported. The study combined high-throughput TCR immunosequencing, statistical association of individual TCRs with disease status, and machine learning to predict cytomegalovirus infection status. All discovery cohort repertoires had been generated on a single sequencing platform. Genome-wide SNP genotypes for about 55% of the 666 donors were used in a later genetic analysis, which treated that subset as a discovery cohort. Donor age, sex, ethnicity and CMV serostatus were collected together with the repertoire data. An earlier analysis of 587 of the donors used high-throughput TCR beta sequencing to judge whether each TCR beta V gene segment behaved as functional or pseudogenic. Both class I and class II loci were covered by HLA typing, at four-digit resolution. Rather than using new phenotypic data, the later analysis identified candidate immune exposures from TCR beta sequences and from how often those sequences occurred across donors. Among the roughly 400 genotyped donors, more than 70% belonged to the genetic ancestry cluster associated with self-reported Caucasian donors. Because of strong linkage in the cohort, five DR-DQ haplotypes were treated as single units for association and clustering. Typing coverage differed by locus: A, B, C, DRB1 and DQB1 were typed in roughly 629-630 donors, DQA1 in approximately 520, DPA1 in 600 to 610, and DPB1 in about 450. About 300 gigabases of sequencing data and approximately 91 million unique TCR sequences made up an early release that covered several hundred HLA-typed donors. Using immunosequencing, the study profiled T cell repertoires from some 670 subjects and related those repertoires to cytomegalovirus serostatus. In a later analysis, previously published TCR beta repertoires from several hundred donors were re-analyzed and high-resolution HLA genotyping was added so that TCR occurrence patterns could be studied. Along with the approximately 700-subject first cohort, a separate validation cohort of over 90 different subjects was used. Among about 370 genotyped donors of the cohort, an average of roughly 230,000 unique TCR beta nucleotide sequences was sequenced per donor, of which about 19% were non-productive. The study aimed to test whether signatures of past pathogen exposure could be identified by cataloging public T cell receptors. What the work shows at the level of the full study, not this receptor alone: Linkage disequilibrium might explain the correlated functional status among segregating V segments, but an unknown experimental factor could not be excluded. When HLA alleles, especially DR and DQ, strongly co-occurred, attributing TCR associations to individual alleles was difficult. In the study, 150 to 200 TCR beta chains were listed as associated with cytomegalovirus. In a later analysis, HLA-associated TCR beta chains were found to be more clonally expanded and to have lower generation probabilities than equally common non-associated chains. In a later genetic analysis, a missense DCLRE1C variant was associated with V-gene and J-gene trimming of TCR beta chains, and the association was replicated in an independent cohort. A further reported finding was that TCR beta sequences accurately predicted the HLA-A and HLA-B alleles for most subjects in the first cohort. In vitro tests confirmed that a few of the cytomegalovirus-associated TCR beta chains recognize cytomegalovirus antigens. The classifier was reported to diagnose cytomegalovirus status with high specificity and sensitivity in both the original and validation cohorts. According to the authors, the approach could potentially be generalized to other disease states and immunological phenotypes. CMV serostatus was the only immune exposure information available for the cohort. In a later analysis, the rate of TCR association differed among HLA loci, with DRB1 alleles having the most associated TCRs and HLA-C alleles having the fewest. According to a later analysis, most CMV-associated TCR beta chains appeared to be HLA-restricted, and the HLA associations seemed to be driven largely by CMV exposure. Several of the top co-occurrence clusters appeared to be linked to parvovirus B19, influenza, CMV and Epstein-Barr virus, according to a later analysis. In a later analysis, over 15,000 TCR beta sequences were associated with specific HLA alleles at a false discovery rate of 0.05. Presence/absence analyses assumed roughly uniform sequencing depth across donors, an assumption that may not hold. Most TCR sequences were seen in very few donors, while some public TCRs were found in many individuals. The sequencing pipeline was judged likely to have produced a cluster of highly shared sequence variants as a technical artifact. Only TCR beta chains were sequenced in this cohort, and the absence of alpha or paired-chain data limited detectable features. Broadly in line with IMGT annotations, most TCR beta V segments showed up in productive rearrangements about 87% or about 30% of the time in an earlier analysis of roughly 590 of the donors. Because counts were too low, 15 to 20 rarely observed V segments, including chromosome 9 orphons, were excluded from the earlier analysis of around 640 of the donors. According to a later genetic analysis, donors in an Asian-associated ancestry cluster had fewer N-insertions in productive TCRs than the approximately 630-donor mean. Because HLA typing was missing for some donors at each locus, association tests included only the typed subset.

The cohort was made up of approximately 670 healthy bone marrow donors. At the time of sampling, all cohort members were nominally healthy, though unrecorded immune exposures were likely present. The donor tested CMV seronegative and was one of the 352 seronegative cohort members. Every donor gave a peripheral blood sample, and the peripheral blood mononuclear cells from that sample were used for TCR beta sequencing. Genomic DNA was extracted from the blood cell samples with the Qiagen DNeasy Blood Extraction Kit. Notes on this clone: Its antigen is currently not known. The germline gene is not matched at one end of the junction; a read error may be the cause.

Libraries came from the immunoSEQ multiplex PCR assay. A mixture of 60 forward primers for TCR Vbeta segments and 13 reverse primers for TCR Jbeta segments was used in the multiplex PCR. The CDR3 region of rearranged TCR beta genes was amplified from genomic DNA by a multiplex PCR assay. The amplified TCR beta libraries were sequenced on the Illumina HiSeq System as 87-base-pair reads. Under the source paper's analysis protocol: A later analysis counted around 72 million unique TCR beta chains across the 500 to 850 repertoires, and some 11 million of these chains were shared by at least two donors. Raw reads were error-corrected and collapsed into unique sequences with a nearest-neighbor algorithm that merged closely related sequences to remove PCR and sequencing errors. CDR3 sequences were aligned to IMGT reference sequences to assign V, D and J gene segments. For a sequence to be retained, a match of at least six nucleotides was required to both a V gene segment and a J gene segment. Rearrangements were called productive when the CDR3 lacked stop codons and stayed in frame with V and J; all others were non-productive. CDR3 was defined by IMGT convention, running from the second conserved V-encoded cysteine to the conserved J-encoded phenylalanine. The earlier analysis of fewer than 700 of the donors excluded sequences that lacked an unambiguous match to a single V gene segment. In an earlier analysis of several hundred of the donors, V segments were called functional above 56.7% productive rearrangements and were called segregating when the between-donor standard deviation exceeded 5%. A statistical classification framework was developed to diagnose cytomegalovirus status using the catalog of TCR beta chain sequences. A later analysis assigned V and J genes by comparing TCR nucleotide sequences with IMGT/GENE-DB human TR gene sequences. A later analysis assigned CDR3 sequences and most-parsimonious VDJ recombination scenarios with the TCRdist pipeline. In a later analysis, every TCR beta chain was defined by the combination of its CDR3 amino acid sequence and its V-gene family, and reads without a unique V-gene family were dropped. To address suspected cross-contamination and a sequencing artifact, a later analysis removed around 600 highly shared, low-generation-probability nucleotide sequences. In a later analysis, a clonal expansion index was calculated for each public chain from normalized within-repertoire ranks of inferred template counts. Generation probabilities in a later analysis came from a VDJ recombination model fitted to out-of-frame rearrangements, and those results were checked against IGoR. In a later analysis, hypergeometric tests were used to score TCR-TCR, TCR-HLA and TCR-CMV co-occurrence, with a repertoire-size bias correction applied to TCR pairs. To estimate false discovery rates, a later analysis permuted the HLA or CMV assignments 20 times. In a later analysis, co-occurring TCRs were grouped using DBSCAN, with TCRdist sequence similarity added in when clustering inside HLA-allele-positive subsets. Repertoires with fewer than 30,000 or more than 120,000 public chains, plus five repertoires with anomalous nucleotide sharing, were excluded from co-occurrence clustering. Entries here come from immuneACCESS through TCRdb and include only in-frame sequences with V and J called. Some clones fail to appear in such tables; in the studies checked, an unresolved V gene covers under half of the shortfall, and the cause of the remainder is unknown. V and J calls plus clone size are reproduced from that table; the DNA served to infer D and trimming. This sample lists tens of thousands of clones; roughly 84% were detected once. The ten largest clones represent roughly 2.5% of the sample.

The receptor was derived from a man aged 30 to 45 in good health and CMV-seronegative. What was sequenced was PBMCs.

The CDR3 loop reads CASNEQGGGYTF. Here is the DNA: TGTGCCAGCAATGAACAGGGTGGTGGCTACACCTTC. The chain links TRBV2 with TRBJ1-2; perhaps TRBD1 is the D gene, with 6 bases matching. There are 12 amino acids in the CDR3, from cysteine to phenylalanine inclusive. The kept DNA is CDR3 alone, 36 bases in frame from the first base. Sequences SNHLY (CDR1) and FYNNEI (CDR2) are obtained from the germline V gene.